This T cell receptor beta chain comes out of a study of T cells in Graves' hyperthyroidism and ophthalmopathy (dated by TCRdb to the late 2010s). Looking at the study overall: Peripheral blood was sampled at the time of initial diagnosis, prior to any treatment. To identify distinguishing TCR V-J signatures, a discovery cohort of around 100 patients was used, comprising 40 to 45 with Graves' ophthalmopathy and some 60 with stable Graves' hyperthyroidism. According to the paper, TCR Vbeta CDR3 sequencing was carried out on 135 peripheral blood samples, which came from approximately 43 ophthalmopathy, approximately 78 hyperthyroidism and some 17 progressor patients. After sampling, hyperthyroidism patients received methimazole starting at 30 mg daily, and ophthalmopathy patients received high-dose intravenous methylprednisolone. Prospective prediction of ophthalmopathy was tested in an independent validation cohort of 18 to 20 hyperthyroidism patients and 15 to 17 patients who later progressed to ophthalmopathy. In six Graves' hyperthyroidism patients, the study also compared T-cell repertoires from thyroid tissue with T-cell repertoires from blood. For training and testing, the 100 or so patients in the discovery cohort were randomly divided in a 7:3 ratio.

TCR beta CDR3 regions were amplified from RNA transcripts. For the first round of RT-PCR on the TCR CDR3, the HTBI primer set was used together with the Qiagen OneStep RT-PCR kit. A second multiplex PCR round built the libraries, followed by size selection and purification. Libraries were sequenced paired-end with 100 bp reads on an Illumina HiSeq2000. The source study handled its data this way. SOAPnuke was used to process the raw data, with reads discarded if the reads contained adapters or uncalled bases, had a mean Phred below 15, or lacked an exact constant-primer or identifier match. COPE v1.2.5 was used to merge high-quality paired reads, and clonotypes were defined as unique nucleotide sequences. Clonotypes were aligned to IMGT TRBV, TRBD and TRBJ reference segments using MiTCR v1.1. The analysis was restricted to V-J combinations with a frequency above 0.0001, which together covered roughly 99% of the repertoires. The TCS score was defined as the ratio of F50 (clonal expansion) to E x V (chaos), calculated using BLOSUM62-based TCRdist between CDR3 peptides within each V-J. Welch's t-statistics and random forest reduced several hundred V-J features to around 14, which were used in a naive Bayes classifier (R e1071). The public sequencing data were trimmed at Q25 with fastp and processed into clonotypes with MiXCR by TCRdb, which kept only in-frame beta chains. Each entry merges the rows of one CDR3 protein and shows their most common DNA and genes. Here the V and J calls rest on TCRdb's processing, not on the authors' analysis. For this sample the table gives a few hundred thousand distinct CDR3 sequences, of which about 20% were detected only once. Approximately 25% of the sample goes to the ten largest clones.

On this clonotype itself: Its recognized antigen is unknown. Base qualities are missing; no much larger clone stands one base away.

The cysteine opens and the phenylalanine closes a CDR3 of 16 amino acids. Here the CDR3 DNA is all that survives: 48 bases in frame from base 1. From a lookup of the germline V gene, CDR1 and CDR2 are SGHAT and FQNNGV. Clipping removes 1 base from V and 5 bases from J, with 8 as the unmatched junction base count. The full study reports these points: No statistical method was used to set the sample size in advance, and investigators knew the group allocation. Most expanded thyroid clonotypes (frequency above 0.001) were also detected in blood, suggesting blood repertoires may reflect thyroid immune responses. In validation, the model predicted progression to ophthalmopathy with 60% to 71% sensitivity and 72.22% specificity, a median of about six months before onset. Ophthalmopathy was separated from stable hyperthyroidism by a 13 V-J signature model, with around 90% sensitivity and around 81% specificity obtained in cross-validation and 80%/75% obtained in testing.

Stable Graves' hyperthyroidism was defined as the absence of progression to ophthalmopathy over 18 months of follow-up. Hyperthyroidism patients were newly diagnosed, with disease duration under 2 months, and aged 18 to 65 years. The study excluded patients with uncontrolled infections, other autoimmune diseases, pregnancy or lactation. Clinical symptoms, serum thyroxine and TRAb, thyroid ultrasound, and orbital computed tomography formed the basis for the diagnoses. PBMCs were separated from approximately 10 ml of fresh peripheral blood using Ficoll-Paque density gradient centrifugation. Trizol reagent was used to extract total RNA, and RNA quality was then checked on an Agilent 2100 Bioanalyzer.

The sequence links TRBV11-2 to TRBJ2-5; the central 9 bases match TRBD2. The sequence was obtained from a man younger than 30 with Graves' hyperthyroidism. The sample consisted of blood. The CDR3 loop reads CASSLVAGGPEETQYF. The DNA sequence is as follows: TGTGCCAGCAGCTTAGTGGCGGGAGGGCCTGAGGAGACCCAGTACTTC.